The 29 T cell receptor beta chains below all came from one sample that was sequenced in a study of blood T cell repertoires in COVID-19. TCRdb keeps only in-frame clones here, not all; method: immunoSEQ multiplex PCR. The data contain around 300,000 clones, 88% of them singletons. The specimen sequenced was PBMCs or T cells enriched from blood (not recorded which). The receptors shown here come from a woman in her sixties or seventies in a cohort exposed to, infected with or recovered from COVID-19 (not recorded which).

The CDR3 nucleotides are TGCGCCAGCAGCCACGTGAGCTCCTACAATGAGCAGTTCTTC. The encoded protein is CASSHVSSYNEQFF. The J gene is TRBJ2-1, the V gene TRBV4-1; D unclear. Trimming removed 3 bases from V and 0 bases from J, with 6 bases in between. CDR1 is MGHRA and CDR2 is YSYEKL in the germline V gene. The CDR3 runs to 14 residues.

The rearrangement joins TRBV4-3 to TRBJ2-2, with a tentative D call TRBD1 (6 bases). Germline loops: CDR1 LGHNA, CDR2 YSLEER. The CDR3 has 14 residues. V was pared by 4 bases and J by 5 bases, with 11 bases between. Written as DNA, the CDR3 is TGCGCCAGCAGCCGCGTCACAGGGACCGGGGAGCTGTTTTTT. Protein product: CASSRVTGTGELFF.

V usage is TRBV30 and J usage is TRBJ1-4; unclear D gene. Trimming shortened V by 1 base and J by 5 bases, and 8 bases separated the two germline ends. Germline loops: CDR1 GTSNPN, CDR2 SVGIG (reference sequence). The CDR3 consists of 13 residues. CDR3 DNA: TGTGCCTGGAGTGCAGGCCCGAATGAAAAACTGTTTTTT. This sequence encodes CAWSAGPNEKLFF. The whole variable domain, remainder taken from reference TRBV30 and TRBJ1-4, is SQTIHQWPATLVQPVGSPLSLECTVEGTSNPNLYWYRQAAGRGLQLLFYSVGIGQISSEVPQNLSASRPQDRQFILSSKKLLLSDSGFYLCAWSAGPNEKLFFGSGTQLSVL.

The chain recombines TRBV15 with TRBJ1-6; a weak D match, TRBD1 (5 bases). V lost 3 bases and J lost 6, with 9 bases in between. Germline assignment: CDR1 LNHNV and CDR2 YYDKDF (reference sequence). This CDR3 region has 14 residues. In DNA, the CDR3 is TGTGCCACCAGCAGTGACAGAGTTAATTCACCCCTCCACTTT. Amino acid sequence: CATSSDRVNSPLHF. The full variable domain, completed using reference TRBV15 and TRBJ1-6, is DAMVIQNPRYQVTQFGKPVTLSCSQTLNHNVMYWYQQKSSQAPKLLFHYYDKDFNNEADTPDNFQSRRPNTSFCFLDIRSPGLGDTAMYLCATSSDRVNSPLHFGNGTRLTVT.

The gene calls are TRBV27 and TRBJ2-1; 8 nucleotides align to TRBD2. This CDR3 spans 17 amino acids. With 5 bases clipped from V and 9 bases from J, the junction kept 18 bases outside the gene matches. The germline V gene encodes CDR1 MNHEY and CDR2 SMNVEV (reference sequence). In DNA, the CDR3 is TGTGCCAGCAGTCCTAGGGGACTAGTCGGAGATAGCTTTGAGCAGTTCTTC. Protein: CASSPRGLVGDSFEQFF.

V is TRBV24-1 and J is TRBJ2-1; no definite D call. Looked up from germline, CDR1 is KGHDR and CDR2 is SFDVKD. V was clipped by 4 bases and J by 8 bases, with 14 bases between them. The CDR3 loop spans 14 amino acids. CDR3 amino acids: CATSDITGWDEQFF. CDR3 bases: TGTGCCACCAGTGACATTACCGGGTGGGATGAGCAGTTCTTC.

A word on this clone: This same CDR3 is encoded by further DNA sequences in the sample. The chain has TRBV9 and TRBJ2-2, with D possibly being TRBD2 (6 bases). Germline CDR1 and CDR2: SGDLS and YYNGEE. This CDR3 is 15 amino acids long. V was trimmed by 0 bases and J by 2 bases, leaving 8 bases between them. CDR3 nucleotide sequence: TGTGCCAGCAGCGTAGGAGGGACTAACACCGGGGAGCTGTTTTTT. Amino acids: CASSVGGTNTGELFF.

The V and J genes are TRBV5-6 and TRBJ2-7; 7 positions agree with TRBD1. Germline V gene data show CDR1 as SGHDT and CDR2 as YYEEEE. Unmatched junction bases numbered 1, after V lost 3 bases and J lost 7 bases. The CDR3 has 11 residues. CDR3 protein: CASSWDREQYF. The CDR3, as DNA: TGTGCCAGCAGCTGGGACAGAGAGCAGTACTTC.

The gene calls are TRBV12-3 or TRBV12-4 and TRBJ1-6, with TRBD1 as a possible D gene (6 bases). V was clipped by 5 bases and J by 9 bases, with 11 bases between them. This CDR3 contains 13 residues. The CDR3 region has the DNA TGTGCCAGCAGTCAACAGGGAGCTTCACCCCTCCACTTT. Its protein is CASSQQGASPLHF.

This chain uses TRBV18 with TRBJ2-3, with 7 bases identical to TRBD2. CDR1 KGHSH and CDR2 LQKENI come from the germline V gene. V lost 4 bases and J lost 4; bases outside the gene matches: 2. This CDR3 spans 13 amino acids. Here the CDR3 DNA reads TGTGCCAGCTCACGACTAGCATCAGATACGCAGTATTTT. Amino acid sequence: CASSRLASDTQYF.

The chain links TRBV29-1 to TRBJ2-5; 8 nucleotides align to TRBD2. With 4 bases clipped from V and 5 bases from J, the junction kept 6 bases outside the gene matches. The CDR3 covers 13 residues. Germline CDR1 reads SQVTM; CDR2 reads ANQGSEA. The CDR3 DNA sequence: TGCAGCGTTGCGGGAGGGCCGTGGGAGACCCAGTACTTC. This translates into CSVAGGPWETQYF. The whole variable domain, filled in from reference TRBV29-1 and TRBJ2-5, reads SAVISQKPSRDICQRGTSLTIQCQVDSQVTMMFWYRQQPGQSLTLIATANQGSEATYESGFVIDKFPISRPNLTFSTLTVSNMSPEDSSIYLCSVAGGPWETQYFGPGTRLLVL.

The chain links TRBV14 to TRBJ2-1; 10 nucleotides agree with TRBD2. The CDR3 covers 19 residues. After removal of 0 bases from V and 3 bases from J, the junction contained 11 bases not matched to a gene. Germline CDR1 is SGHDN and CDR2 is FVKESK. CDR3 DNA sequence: TGTGCCAGCAGCCAAGAAAAGGGTGGTCTAGCGGGAGTCTACAATGAGCAGTTCTTC. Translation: CASSQEKGGLAGVYNEQFF.

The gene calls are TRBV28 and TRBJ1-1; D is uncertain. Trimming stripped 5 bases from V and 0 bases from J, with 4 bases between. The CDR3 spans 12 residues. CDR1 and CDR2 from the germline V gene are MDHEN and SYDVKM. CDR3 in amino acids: CASSDLNTEAFF. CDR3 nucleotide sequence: TGTGCCAGCAGTGACTTGAACACTGAAGCTTTCTTT.

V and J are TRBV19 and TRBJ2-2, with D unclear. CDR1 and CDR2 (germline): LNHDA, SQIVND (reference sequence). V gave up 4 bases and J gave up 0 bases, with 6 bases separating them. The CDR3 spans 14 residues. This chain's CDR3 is CASSRGSNTGELFF. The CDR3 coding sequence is TGTGCCAGTAGTAGAGGATCGAACACCGGGGAGCTGTTTTTT.

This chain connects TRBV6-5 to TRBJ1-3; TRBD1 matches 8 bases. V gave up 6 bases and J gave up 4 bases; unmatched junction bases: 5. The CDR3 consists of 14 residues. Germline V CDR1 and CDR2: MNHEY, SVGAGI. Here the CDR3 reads CASSSGGAGNTIYF. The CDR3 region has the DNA TGTGCCAGCAGCTCAGGGGGCGCGGGAAACACCATATATTTT.

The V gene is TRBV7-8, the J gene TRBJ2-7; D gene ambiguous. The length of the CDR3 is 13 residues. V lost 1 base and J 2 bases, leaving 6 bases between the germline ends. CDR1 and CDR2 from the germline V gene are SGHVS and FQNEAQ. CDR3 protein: CASSLGRTYEQYF. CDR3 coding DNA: TGTGCCAGCAGCTTAGGGCGGACCTACGAGCAGTACTTC.

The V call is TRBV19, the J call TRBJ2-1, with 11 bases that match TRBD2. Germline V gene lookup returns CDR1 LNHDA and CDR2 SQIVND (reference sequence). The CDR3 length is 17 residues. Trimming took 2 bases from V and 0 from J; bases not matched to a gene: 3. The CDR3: CASSITSGRYSYNEQFF. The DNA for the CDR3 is TGTGCCAGTAGTATAACTAGCGGGAGATACTCCTACAATGAGCAGTTCTTC.

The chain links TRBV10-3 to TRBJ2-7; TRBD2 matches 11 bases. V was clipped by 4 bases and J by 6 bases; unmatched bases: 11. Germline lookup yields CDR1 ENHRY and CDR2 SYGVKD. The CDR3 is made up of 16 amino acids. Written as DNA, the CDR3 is TGTGCCATCAGTGGGGTAGCGGGAGGGCCCTCGAGCGAGCAGTACTTC. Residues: CAISGVAGGPSSEQYF.

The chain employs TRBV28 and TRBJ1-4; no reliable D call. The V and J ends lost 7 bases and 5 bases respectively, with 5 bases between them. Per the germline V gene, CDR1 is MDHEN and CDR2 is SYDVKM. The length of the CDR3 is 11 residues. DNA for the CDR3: TGTGCCAGCACCCCAAATGAAAAACTGTTTTTT. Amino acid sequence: CASTPNEKLFF.

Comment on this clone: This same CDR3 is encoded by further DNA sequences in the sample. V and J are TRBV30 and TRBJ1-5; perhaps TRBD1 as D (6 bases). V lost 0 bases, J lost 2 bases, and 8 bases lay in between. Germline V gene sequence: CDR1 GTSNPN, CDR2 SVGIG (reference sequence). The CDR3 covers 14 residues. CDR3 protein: CAWSVQGGNQPQHF. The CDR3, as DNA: TGTGCCTGGAGTGTACAGGGAGGCAATCAGCCCCAGCATTTT. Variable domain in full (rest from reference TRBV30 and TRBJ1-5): SQTIHQWPATLVQPVGSPLSLECTVEGTSNPNLYWYRQAAGRGLQLLFYSVGIGQISSEVPQNLSASRPQDRQFILSSKKLLLSDSGFYLCAWSVQGGNQPQHFGDGTRLSIL.

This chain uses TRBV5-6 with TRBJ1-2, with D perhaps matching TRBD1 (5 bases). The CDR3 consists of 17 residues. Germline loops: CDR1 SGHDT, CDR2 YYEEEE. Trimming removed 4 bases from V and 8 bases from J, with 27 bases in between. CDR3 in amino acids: CASSLGGLAGDGGGYTF. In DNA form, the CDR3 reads TGTGCCAGCAGCCTTGGGGGGTTAGCCGGGGACGGAGGAGGCTACACCTTC.

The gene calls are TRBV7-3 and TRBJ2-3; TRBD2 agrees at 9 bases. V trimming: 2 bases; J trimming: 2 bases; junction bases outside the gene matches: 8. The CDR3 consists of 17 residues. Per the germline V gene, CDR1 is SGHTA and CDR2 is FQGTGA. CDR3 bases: TGTGCCAGCAGCTTAGCGGGGGGGCGGGAGCACACAGATACGCAGTATTTT. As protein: CASSLAGGREHTDTQYF.

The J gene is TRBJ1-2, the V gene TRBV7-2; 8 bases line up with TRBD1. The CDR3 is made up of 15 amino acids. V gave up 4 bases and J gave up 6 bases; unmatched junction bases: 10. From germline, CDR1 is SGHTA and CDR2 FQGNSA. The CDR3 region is CASSSYWTGKDGYTF. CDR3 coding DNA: TGTGCCAGCAGCTCTTACTGGACAGGGAAGGATGGCTACACCTTC.

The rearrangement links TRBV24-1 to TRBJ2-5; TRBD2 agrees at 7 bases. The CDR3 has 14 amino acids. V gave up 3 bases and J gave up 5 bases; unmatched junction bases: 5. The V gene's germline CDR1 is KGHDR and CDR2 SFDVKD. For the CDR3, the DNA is TGTGCCACCAGTGATCCGACTAGCAGCGAGACCCAGTACTTC. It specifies CATSDPTSSETQYF.

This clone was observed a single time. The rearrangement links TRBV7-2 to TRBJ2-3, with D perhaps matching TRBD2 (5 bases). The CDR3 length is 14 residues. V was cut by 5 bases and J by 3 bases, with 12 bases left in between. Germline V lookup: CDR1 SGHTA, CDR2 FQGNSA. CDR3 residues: CASSPQSGTDTQYF. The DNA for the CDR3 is TGTGCCAGCAGCCCCCAATCGGGAACAGATACGCAGTATTTT. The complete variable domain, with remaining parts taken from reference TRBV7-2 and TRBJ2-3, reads GAGVSQSPSNKVTEKGKDVELRCDPISGHTALYWYRQSLGQGLEFLIYFQGNSAPDKSGLPSDRFSAERTGGSVSTLTIQRTQQEDSAVYLCASSPQSGTDTQYFGPGTRLTVL.

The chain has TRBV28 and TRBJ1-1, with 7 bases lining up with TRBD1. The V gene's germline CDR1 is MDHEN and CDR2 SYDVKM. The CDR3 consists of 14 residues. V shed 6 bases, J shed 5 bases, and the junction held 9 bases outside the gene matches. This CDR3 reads CASSKTGLRTEAFF. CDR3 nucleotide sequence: TGTGCCAGCAGCAAGACAGGGTTGAGGACTGAAGCTTTCTTT.

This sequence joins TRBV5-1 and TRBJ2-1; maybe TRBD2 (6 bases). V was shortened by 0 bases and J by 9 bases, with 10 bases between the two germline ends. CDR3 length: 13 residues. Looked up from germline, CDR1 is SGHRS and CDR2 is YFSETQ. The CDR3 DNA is TGCGCCAGCAGCTTGGCCGGGAGCACTGAGCAGTTCTTC. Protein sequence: CASSLAGSTEQFF.

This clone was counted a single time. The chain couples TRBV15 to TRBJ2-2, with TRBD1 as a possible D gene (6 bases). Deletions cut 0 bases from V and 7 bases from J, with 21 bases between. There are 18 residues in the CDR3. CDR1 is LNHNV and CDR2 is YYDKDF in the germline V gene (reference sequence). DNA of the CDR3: TGTGCCACCAGCAGAGATCCTATCCGGGACAAACCCGTCGGGGAGCTGTTTTTT. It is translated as CATSRDPIRDKPVGELFF.

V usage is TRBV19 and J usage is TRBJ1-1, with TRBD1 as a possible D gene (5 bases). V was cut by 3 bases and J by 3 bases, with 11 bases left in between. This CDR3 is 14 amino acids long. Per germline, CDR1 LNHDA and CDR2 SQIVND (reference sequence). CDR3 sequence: CASSIQGGHTEAFF. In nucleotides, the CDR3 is TGTGCCAGTAGTATCCAGGGAGGGCACACTGAAGCTTTCTTT.